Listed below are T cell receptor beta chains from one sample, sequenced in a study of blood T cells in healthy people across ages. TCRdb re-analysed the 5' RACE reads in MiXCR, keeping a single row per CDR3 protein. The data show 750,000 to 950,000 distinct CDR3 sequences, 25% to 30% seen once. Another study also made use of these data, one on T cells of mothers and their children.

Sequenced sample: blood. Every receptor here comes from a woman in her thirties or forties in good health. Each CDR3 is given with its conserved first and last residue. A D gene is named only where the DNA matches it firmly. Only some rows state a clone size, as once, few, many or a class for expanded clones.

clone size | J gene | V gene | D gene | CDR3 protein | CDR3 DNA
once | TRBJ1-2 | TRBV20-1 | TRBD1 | CSAPRQGASGYTF | TGCAGTGCTCCCAGACAGGGGGCAAGTGGCTACACCTTC
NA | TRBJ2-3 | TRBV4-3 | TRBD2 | CASSQGLSGRTADTQYF | TGCGCCAGCAGCCAAGGGCTTAGCGGGAGAACTGCAGATACGCAGTATTTT
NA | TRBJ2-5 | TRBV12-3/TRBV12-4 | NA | CASSLSTHPIHEQYF | TGTGCCAGCAGTTTGTCTACCCATCCCATCCATGAGCAGTACTTC
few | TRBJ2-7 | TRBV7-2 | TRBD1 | CASSSQGVEQYF | TGTGCCAGCAGCTCCCAGGGGGTCGAGCAGTACTTC
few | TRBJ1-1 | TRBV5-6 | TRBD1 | CASSSVNHGQGTEAFF | TGTGCCAGCAGCTCTGTGAACCATGGACAGGGCACTGAAGCTTTCTTT
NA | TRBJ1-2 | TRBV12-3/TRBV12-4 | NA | CASRQGAGANYGYTF | TGTGCCAGCAGACAAGGGGCAGGGGCGAACTATGGCTACACCTTC
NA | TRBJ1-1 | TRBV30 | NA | CAWSVGVGTEAFF | TGTGCCTGGAGTGTTGGGGTGGGTACTGAAGCTTTCTTT
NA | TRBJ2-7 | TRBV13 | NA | CASSKTRSYEQYF | TGTGCCAGCAGCAAGACACGGAGCTACGAGCAGTACTTC
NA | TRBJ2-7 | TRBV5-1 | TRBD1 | CASSPGTEGLEQYF | TGCGCCAGCAGCCCCGGGACAGAGGGCCTCGAGCAGTACTTC
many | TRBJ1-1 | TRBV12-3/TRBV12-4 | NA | CASSLWGNTEAFF | TGTGCCAGCAGTTTGTGGGGGAACACTGAAGCTTTCTTT
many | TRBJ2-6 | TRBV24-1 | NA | CATSDSRVSYGANVLTF | TGTGCCACCAGTGATTCCCGCGTGAGCTATGGGGCCAACGTCCTGACTTTC
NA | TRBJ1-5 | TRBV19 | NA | CATSPSMTQPQHF | TGTGCCACCTCTCCCAGCATGACTCAGCCCCAGCATTTT
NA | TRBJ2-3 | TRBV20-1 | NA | CSARVGGGTDTQYF | TGCAGTGCTAGAGTGGGTGGGGGCACAGATACGCAGTATTTT
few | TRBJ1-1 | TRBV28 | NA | CASSFAGRMNTEAFF | TGTGCCAGCAGTTTCGCAGGGAGGATGAACACTGAAGCTTTCTTT
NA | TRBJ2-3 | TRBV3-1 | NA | CASNTRGGDTQYF | TGTGCCAGCAACACACGAGGAGGAGATACGCAGTATTTT
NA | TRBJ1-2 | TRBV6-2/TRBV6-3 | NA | CASSFVERGGCGYTF | TGTGCCAGCAGCTTCGTTGAGCGTGGGGGCTGTGGCTACACCTTC
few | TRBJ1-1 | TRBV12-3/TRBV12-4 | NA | CASSFGGPEAFF | TGTGCCAGCAGTTTTGGGGGTCCTGAAGCTTTCTTT
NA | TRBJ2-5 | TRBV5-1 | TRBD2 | CASSSFGTSGSETQYF | TGCGCCAGCAGCTCGTTTGGGACTAGCGGTTCAGAGACCCAGTACTTC
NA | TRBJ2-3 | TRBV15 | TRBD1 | CATSRDSVGQRTDTQYF | TGTGCCACCAGCAGAGATTCAGTGGGACAGCGCACAGATACGCAGTATTTT
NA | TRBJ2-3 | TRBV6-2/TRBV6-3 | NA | CASIQGGAARDTQYF | TGTGCCAGCATCCAAGGAGGGGCGGCAAGGGATACGCAGTATTTT
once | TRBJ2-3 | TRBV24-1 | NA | CATSDLPNQRKTDTQYF | TGTGCCACCAGTGATTTGCCGAATCAAAGGAAAACAGATACGCAGTATTTT
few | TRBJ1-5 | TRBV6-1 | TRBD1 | CASRMGQGAVQPQHF | TGTGCCAGCAGGATGGGACAGGGGGCTGTTCAGCCCCAGCATTTT
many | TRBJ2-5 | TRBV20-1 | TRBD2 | CSAPRGSGGAETQYF | TGCAGTGCTCCCCGTGGTAGCGGGGGGGCTGAGACCCAGTACTTC
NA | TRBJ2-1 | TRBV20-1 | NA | CSASRGNNEQVF | TGCAGTGCTAGTCGGGGGAACAATGAGCAGGTCTTC
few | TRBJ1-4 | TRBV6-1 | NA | CASSVFGEANEKLFF | TGTGCCAGCAGTGTTTTCGGGGAGGCGAATGAAAAACTGTTTTTT
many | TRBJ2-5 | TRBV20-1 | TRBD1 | CSAPRTGRRETQYF | TGCAGTGCTCCCCGGACAGGGAGGCGAGAGACCCAGTACTTC
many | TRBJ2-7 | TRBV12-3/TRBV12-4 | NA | CASSHDKGGLITDHYEQYF | TGTGCCAGCAGTCACGACAAGGGAGGACTAATAACCGACCACTACGAGCAGTACTTC
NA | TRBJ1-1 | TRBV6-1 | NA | CASSEDGRYTNEAFF | TGTGCCAGCAGTGAAGATGGCCGCTATACCAATGAAGCTTTCTTT
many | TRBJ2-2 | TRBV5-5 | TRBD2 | CASSPGLAGGIGTGELFF | TGTGCCAGCAGCCCGGGACTAGCGGGGGGGATCGGCACCGGGGAGCTGTTTTTT
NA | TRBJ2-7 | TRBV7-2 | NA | CASGFGAALGEQYF | TGTGCCAGCGGGTTTGGGGCCGCCCTGGGCGAGCAGTACTTC
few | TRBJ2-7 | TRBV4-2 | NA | CASSQGPGGSYEQYF | TGTGCCAGCAGCCAAGGGCCAGGGGGGTCCTACGAGCAGTACTTC